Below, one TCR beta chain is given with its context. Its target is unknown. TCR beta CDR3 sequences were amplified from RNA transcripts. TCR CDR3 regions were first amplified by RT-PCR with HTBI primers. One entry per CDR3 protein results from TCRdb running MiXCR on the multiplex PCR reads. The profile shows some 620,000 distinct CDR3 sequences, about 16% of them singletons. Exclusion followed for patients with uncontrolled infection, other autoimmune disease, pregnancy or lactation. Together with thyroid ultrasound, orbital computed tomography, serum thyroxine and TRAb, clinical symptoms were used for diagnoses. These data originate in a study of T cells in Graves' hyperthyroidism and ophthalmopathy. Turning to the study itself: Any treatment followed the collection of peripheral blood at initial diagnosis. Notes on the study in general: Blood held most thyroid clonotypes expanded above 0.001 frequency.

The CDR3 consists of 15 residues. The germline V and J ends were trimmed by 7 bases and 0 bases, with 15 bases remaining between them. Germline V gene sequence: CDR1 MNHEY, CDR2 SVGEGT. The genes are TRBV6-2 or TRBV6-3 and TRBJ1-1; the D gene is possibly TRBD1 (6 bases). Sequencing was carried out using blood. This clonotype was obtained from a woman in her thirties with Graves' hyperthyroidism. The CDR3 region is CASTRLGQMNTEAFF. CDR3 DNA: TGTGCCAGCACTCGTCTAGGACAGATGAACACTGAAGCTTTCTTT.